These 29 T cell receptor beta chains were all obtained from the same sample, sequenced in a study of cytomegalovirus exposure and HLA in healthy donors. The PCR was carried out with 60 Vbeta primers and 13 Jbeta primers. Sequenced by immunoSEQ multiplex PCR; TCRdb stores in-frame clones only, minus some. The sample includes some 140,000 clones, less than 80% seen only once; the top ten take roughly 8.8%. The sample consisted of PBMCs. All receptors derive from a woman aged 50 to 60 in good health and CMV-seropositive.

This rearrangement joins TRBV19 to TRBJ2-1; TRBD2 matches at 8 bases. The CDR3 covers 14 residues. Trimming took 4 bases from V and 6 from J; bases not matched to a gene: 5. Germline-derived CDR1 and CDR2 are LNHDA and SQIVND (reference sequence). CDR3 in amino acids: CASSTGGGLNEQFF. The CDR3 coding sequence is TGTGCCAGTAGTACGGGGGGGGGCCTCAATGAGCAGTTCTTC. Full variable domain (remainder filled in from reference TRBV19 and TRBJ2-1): DGGITQSPKYLFRKEGQNVTLSCEQNLNHDAMYWYRQDPGQGLRLIYYSQIVNDFQKGDIAEGYSVSREKKESFPLTVTSAQKNPTAFYLCASSTGGGLNEQFFGPGTRLTVL.

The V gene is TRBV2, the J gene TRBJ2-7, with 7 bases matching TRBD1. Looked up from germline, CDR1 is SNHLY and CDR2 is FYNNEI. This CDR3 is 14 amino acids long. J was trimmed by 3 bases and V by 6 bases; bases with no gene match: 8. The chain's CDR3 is CASRQWDSGYEQYF. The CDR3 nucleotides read TGTGCCAGCAGACAGTGGGACAGCGGCTACGAGCAGTACTTC.

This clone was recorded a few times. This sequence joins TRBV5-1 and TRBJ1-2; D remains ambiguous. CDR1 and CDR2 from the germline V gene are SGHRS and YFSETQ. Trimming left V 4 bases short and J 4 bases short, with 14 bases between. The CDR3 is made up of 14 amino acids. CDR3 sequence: CASSQPDGGYGYTF. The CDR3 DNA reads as TGCGCCAGCAGCCAACCAGACGGAGGCTATGGCTACACCTTC.

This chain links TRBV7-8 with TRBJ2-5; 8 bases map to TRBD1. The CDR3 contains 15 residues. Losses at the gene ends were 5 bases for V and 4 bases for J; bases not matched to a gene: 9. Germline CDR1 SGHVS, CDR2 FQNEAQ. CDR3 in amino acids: CASSPGQVAGETQYF. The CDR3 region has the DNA TGTGCCAGCAGCCCGGGACAGGTCGCCGGAGAGACCCAGTACTTC. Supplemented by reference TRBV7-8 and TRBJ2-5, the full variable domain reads GAGVSQSPRYKVAKRGQDVALRCDPISGHVSLFWYQQALGQGPEFLTYFQNEAQLDKSGLPSDRFFAERPEGSVSTLKIQRTQQEDSAVYLCASSPGQVAGETQYFGPGTRLLVL.

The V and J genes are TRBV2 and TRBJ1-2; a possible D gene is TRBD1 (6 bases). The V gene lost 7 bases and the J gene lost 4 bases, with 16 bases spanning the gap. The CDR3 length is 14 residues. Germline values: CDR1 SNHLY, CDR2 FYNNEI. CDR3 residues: CASTNGGLGYGYTF. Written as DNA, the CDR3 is TGTGCCAGCACCAACGGGGGGCTTGGCTATGGCTACACCTTC.

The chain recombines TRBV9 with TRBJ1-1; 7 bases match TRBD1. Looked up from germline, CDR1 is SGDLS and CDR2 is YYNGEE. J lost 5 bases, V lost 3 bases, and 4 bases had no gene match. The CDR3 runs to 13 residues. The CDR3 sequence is CASSEGGETEAFF. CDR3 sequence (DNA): TGTGCCAGCAGCGAAGGGGGCGAAACTGAAGCTTTCTTT.

The CDR3 reads CASSPNLGLAGAETQYF. CDR3 coding DNA: TGTGCCAGCTCCCCGAACCTGGGACTAGCGGGGGCAGAGACCCAGTACTTC. The chain is built from TRBV18 and TRBJ2-5, with 14 bases fitting TRBD2. The germline V gene has CDR1 KGHSH and CDR2 LQKENI. The V gene end was trimmed by 6 bases and the J gene end by 4 bases; junction bases not matched to a gene: 10. This CDR3 is 17 amino acids long.

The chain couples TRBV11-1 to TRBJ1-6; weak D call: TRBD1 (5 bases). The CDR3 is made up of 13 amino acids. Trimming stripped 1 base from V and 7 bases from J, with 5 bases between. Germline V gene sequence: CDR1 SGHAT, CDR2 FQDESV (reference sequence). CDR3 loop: CASSLEGNSPLHF. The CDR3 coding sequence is TGTGCCAGCAGCTTAGAGGGGAATTCACCCCTCCACTTT.

The CDR3 spells CASSLNRGGTTDTQYF. The CDR3 DNA reads as TGTGCCAGCAGCTTGAACCGGGGGGGAACAACAGATACGCAGTATTTT. The chain has TRBV5-4 and TRBJ2-3; TRBD2 agrees at 8 bases. This CDR3 comprises 16 residues. CDR1 and CDR2 (germline): SGHNT, YYREEE (reference sequence). V lost 1 base to trimming and J lost 3 bases; unmatched junction nucleotides: 7.

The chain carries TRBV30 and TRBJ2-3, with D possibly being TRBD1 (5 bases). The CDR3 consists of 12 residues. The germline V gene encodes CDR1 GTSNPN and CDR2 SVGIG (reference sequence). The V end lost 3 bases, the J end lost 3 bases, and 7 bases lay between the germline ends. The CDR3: CAWRGRTDTQYF. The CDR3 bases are TGTGCCTGGAGGGGGCGGACAGATACGCAGTATTTT.

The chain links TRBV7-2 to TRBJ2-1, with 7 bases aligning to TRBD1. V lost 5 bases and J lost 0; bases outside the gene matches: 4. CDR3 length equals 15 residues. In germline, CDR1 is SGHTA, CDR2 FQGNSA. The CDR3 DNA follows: TGTGCCAGCAGCCCCGGGGACAGCTCCTACAATGAGCAGTTCTTC. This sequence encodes CASSPGDSSYNEQFF.

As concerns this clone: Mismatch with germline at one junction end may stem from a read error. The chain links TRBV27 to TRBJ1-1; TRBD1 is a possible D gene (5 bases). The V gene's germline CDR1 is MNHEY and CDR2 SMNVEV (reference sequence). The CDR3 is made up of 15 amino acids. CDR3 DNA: TGTGCCGGCAGTTCCCTACAGGACCCGAACACTGAAGCTTTCTTT. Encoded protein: CAGSSLQDPNTEAFF.

CDR3 in amino acids: CASSQTSGNPTETQYF. The DNA for the CDR3 is TGTGCCAGCAGCCAAACTAGCGGGAACCCCACAGAGACCCAGTACTTC. V usage is TRBV4-2 and J usage is TRBJ2-5, with 10 bases identical to TRBD2. V lost 2 bases, J lost 4 bases, and 7 bases stayed unmatched. The V gene's germline CDR1 is LGHNA and CDR2 YNFKEQ. The CDR3 totals 16 residues.

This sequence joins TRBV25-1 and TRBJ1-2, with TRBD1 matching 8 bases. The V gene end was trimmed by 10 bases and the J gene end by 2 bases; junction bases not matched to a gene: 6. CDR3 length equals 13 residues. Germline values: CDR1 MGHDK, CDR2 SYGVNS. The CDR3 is CATKGQDNYGYTF. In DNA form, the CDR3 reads TGTGCCACCAAGGGACAGGACAACTATGGCTACACCTTC.

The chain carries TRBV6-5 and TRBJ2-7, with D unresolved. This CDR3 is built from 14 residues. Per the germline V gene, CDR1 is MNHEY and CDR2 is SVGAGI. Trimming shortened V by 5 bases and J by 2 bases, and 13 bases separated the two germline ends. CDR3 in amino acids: CASSQSLGPYEQYF. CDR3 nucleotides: TGTGCCAGCAGTCAGTCATTGGGCCCCTACGAGCAGTACTTC.

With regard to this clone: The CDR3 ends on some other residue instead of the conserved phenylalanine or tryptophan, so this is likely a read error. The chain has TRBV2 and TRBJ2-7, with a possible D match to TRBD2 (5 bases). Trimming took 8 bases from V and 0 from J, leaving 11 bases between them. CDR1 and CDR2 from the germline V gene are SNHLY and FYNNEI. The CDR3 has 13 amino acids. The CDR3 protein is CASLDSSSYEQYL. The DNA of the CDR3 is TGTGCCAGCTTGGACTCGTCCTCCTACGAGCAGTACCTC.

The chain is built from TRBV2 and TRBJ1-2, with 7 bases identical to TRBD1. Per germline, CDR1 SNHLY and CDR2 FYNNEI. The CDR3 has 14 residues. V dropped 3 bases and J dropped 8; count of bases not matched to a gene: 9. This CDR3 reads CASSEGQIPSGYTF. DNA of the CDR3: TGTGCCAGCAGTGAGGGACAGATACCTTCAGGCTACACCTTC.

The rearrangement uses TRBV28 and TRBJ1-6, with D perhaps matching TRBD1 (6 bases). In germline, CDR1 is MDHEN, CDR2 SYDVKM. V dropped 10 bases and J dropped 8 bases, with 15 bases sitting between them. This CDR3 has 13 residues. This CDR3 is CATQGWSDSPLHF. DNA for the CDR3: TGTGCCACGCAGGGGTGGTCTGATTCACCCCTCCACTTT.

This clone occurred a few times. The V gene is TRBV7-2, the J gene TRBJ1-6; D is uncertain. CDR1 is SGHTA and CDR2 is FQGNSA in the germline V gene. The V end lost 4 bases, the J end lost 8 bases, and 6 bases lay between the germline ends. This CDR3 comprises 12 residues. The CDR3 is CASSWSDSPLHF. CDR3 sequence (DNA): TGTGCCAGCAGCTGGAGCGATTCACCCCTCCACTTT.

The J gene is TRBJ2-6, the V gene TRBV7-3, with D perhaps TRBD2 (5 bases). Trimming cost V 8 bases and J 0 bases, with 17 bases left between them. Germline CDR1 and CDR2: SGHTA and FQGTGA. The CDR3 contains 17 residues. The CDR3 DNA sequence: TGTGCCAGCTCACGAGGCGGAGGAAACTCTGGGGCCAACGTCCTGACTTTC. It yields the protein CASSRGGGNSGANVLTF.

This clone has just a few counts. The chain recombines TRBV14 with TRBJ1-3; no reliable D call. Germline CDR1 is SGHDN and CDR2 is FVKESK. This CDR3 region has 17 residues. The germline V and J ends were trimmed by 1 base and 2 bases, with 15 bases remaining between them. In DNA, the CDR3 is TGTGCCAGCAGCCAAGGTCAGTTACGCAGGACTGGAAACACCATATATTTT. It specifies CASSQGQLRRTGNTIYF. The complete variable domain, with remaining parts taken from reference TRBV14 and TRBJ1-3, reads EAGVTQFPSHSVIEKGQTVTLRCDPISGHDNLYWYRRVMGKEIKFLLHFVKESKQDESGMPNNRFLAERTGGTYSTLKVQPAELEDSGVYFCASSQGQLRRTGNTIYFGEGSWLTVV.

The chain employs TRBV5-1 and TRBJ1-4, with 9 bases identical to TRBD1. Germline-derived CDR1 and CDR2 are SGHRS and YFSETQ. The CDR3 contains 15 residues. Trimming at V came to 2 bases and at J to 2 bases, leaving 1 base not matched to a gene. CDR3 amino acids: CASSLQGATNEKLFF. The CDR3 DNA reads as TGCGCCAGCAGCTTACAGGGGGCCACTAATGAAAAACTGTTTTTT.

The DNA for the CDR3 is TGCGCCAGCAGCGGGTGGGACATAAGCACAGATACGCAGTATTTT. Translation gives CASSGWDISTDTQYF. The gene calls are TRBV5-1 and TRBJ2-3, with D perhaps matching TRBD1 (6 bases). The CDR3 is made up of 15 amino acids. Trimming left V 4 bases short and J 0 bases short, with 12 bases between. The germline gives CDR1 SGHRS, CDR2 YFSETQ.

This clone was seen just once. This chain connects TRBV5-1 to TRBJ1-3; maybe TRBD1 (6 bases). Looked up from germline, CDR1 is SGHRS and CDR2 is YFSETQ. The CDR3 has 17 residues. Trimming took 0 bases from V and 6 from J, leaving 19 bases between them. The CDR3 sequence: CASSLVLSGGVENTIYF. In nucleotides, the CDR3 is TGCGCCAGCAGCTTGGTACTCTCGGGGGGCGTAGAAAACACCATATATTTT.

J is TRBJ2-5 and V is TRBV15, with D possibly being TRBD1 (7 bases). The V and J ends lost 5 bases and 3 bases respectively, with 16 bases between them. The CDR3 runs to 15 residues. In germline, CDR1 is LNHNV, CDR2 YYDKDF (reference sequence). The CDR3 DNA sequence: TGTGCCACCAGCGGGGGGACAGCCACGAAAGAGACCCAGTACTTC. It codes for CATSGGTATKETQYF.

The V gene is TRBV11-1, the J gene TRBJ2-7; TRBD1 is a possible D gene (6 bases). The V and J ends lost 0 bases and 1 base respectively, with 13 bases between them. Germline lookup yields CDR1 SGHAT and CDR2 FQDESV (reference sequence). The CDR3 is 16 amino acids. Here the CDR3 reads CASSLAFEDRSYEQYF. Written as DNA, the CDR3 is TGTGCCAGCAGCTTAGCGTTTGAGGACAGATCCTACGAGCAGTACTTC.

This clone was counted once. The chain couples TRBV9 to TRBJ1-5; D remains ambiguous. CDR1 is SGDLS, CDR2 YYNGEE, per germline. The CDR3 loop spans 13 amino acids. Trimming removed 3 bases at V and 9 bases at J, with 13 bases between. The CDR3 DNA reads TGTGCCAGCAGCGACCGAGTAGATCGGCCCCAGCATTTT. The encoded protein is CASSDRVDRPQHF. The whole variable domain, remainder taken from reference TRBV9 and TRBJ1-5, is DSGVTQTPKHLITATGQRVTLRCSPRSGDLSVYWYQQSLDQGLQFLIQYYNGEERAKGNILERFSAQQFPDLHSELNLSSLELGDSALYFCASSDRVDRPQHFGDGTRLSIL.

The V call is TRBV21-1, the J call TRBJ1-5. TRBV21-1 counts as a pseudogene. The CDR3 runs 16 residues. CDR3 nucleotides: TGTGCCAGCAGCAGGGGAGCCCGCTATAGCAATCAGCCCCAGCATTTT. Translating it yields CASSRGARYSNQPQHF.

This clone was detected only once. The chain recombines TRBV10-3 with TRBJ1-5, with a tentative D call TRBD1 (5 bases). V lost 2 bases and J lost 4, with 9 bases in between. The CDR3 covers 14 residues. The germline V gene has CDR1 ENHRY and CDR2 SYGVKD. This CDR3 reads CAISELQVNQPQHF. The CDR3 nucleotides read TGTGCCATCAGTGAGCTACAGGTTAATCAGCCCCAGCATTTT.